This TCR beta chain was captured by sequencing in a study of siplizumab effects on memory and regulatory T cells. Study outcomes and limitations: There was no confirmation of the suppressive function of proliferating Tregs from siplizumab cultures. Contribution to the alloresponse seemed major for naive T cells, which also seemed more diverse than memory cells.

Germline V gives CDR1 MNHNS, CDR2 SASEGT. This CDR3 is 14 amino acids long. V lost 0 bases, J lost 8 bases, and 13 bases lay in between. Sequencing was performed with immunoSEQ multiplex PCR; in TCRdb, only in-frame clones are kept and a portion is missing. The data contain 62,000 or so clones, over 80% of them seen just once; the ten biggest clones take up roughly 3.8%. Donor pairs, a few in total, had unstimulated naive, memory, effector memory and TEMRA subsets sequenced. This clone was seen a few times. The antigen is unknown. This receptor was identified in a human donor in good health. The gene calls are TRBV6-1 and TRBJ1-2; D unclear. Sequencing was done on a sample of memory CD4+ T cells sorted from blood. The CDR3 nucleotides are TGTGCCAGCAGTGAAGCGCCCCGGAGGGAGGGCTACACCTTC. It is translated as CASSEAPRREGYTF.